The sequence of this T cell receptor (beta chain) was determined in a study of blood T cell repertoires in COVID-19. TCRdb's table, derived via immunoSEQ multiplex PCR, lists solely in-frame clones and lacks some. The sample holds approximately 390,000 clones, around 87% seen once. The germline V gene has CDR1 MDHEN and CDR2 SYDVKM. V gave up 4 bases and J gave up 6 bases; unmatched junction bases: 5. The CDR3 extends over 14 amino acids. This TCR derives from a man between 18 and 35 years old with active or convalescent COVID-19. The J gene is TRBJ1-5, the V gene TRBV28, with 8 bases lining up with TRBD1. Sequenced input: peripheral blood. CDR3 DNA: TGTGCCAGCAGTTCGCGGACAGGGCTTCAGCCCCAGCATTTT. This translates into CASSSRTGLQPQHF.